This TCR beta chain was captured in a study of breast tumors, draining lymph nodes, adjacent tissues. Findings and limits, study-wide: Luminal-like breast cancer showed significantly higher tumor–nontumor repertoire similarity than basal-like. Data only fit, rather than demonstrated, lymph node origin of most tumor T cells. Findings are consistent with lymph node origin and intratumoral expansion of most tumor T cells. Tumor repertoires ranked between lymph nodes and nontumor tissue in diversity, with V and J gene preferences.

CDR1 and CDR2 from the germline V gene are SGHTA and FQGTGA. J lost 6 bases, V lost 6 bases, and 10 bases had no gene match. The CDR3 has 16 residues. The lymph nodes were axillary draining lymph nodes from breast cancer patients. In this sample, this clonotype turned up many times. Its target is unknown. Via MiXCR, TCRdb re-called the multiplex PCR reads, giving one row per CDR3 protein. The data show 200,000 to 250,000 distinct CDR3 sequences, approximately 29% seen once. The sample was axillary lymph node tissue. J is TRBJ2-7 and V is TRBV7-3; 14 bases line up with TRBD2. The clonotype originates from a female donor with breast cancer. Some clones in this sample may be carry-over from other donors' samples. The CDR3, as DNA: TGTGCCAGCAGATTCTCCGGGACTAGCGGGAGCGGCGAGCAGTACTTC. Translation: CASRFSGTSGSGEQYF.